This T cell receptor beta chain was sequenced in a study of T cell responses to AZD1222 COVID-19 vaccine. The study, taken as a whole, reports: Spike regions recognized by vaccine-associated CD4 TCRs spanned the protein, led by 160-218 and 743-854. The donor cohort was predominantly white British with a female majority, and clonal diversity may have been underestimated.

Sequencing was performed with immunoSEQ multiplex PCR; in TCRdb, only in-frame clones are kept and a portion is missing. Of 95,000 to 150,000 clones in the sample, 75% to 95% were seen once. This clone turned up a few times. Its antigen is as yet unknown. The receptor was isolated from an adult in good health. The specimen was peripheral blood, collected on day 0 of AZD1222 vaccination.

CDR3 residues: CASGTGGTGELFF. The CDR3 coding sequence is TGTGCCAGCGGGACAGGGGGCACCGGGGAGCTGTTTTTT. The rearrangement uses TRBV7-2 and TRBJ2-2; the match to TRBD1 covers 11 bases. The junction had 0 bases not matched to a gene; V was cut back by 8 bases and J by 4 bases. Germline-derived CDR1 and CDR2 are SGHTA and FQGNSA. The CDR3 runs 13 residues.